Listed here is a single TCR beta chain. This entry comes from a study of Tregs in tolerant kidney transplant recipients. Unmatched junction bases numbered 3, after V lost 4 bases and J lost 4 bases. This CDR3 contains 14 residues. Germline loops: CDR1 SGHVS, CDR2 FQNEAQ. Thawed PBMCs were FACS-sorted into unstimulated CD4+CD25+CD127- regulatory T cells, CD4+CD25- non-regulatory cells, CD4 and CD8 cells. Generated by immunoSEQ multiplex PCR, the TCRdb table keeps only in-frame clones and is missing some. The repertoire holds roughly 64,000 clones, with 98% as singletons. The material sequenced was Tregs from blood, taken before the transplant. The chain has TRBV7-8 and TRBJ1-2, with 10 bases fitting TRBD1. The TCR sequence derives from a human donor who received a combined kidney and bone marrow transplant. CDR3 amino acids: CASSWTGGGYGYTF. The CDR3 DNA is TGTGCCAGCAGCTGGACAGGGGGAGGCTATGGCTACACCTTC.